The 11 T cell receptor beta chains in this list originate from one sample, sequenced in a study of response to subunit inactivated influenza vaccine. TCRdb passed the RT-PCR reads through MiXCR, listing each CDR3 protein once. The sample contains a few hundred thousand distinct CDR3 sequences, around 15% of which appear only once. Specimen: PBMCs from blood, collected roughly 12 days after vaccination. All receptors come from a man aged 50 to 59 who received an inactivated influenza vaccine.

The chain couples TRBV11-2 to TRBJ1-5, with TRBD1 as a possible D gene (5 bases). In germline, CDR1 is SGHAT, CDR2 FQNNGV. The V gene lost 0 bases and the J gene lost 7 bases, with 7 bases spanning the gap. The CDR3 has 13 residues. The CDR3 protein is CASSLDQGQPQHF. CDR3 in DNA: TGTGCCAGCAGCTTAGATCAGGGCCAGCCCCAGCATTTT.

This clonotype was picked up a small number of times. V usage is TRBV5-5 and J usage is TRBJ1-2; tentative D call: TRBD1 (6 bases). The V end lost 0 bases, the J end lost 1 base, and 7 bases lay between the germline ends. Germline values: CDR1 SGHKS, CDR2 YYEKEE (reference sequence). CDR3 size: 14 residues. The CDR3 reads CASSLADSNYGYTF. The CDR3 region has the DNA TGTGCCAGCAGCTTGGCGGACAGTAACTATGGCTACACCTTC.

This clonotype appeared many times. The V call is TRBV4-3, the J call TRBJ2-1, with 14 nucleotides matching TRBD2. The CDR3 covers 16 residues. J lost 4 bases, V lost 3 bases, and 2 bases had no gene match. The germline V gene has CDR1 LGHNA and CDR2 YSLEER. The CDR3 here is CASSHRTSGRYNEQFF. CDR3 nucleotide sequence: TGCGCCAGCAGCCACCGGACTAGCGGGAGGTACAATGAGCAGTTCTTC.

The gene calls are TRBV11-2 and TRBJ2-1; possible D gene TRBD2, 7 bases. The V end was cut by 10 bases, the J end by 5 bases, with 18 bases between. The CDR3 is 14 residues long. Germline CDR1 reads SGHAT; CDR2 reads FQNNGV. The CDR3 protein is CATHWGGAHNEQFF. CDR3 nucleotides: TGTGCCACCCATTGGGGGGGGGCACACAATGAGCAGTTCTTC.

This clonotype has only a few counts. The CDR3 DNA follows: TGCAGTGCTATGCTGGCAGGGAGACGGGTTCATGGCTACACCTTC. Translating it yields CSAMLAGRRVHGYTF. This chain connects TRBV20-1 to TRBJ1-2, with D possibly being TRBD1 (5 bases). Germline V gene lookup returns CDR1 DFQATT and CDR2 SNEGSKA (reference sequence). The CDR3 is 15 amino acids. V gave up 4 bases and J gave up 6 bases, with 21 bases separating them.

This clonotype turned up a few times. The chain carries TRBV30 and TRBJ1-1; 9 nucleotides align to TRBD1. V shed 2 bases and J 1 base; nucleotides not matched to a gene: 8. This CDR3 is 16 amino acids long. Germline V CDR1 and CDR2: GTSNPN, SVGIG (reference sequence). The CDR3: CAWSRGDRVTNTEAFF. The CDR3 nucleotides read TGTGCCTGGAGTAGGGGGGACAGGGTTACGAACACTGAAGCTTTCTTT.

This clonotype was counted only a few times. The chain recombines TRBV12-3 or TRBV12-4 with TRBJ2-7; no reliable D call. Trimming shortened V by 2 bases and J by 0 bases, and 8 bases separated the two germline ends. The CDR3 has 14 amino acids. CDR3 sequence reads: CASSLRMSSYEQYF. CDR3 sequence (DNA): TGTGCCAGCAGTTTACGGATGAGCTCCTACGAGCAGTACTTC.

The chain is built from TRBV5-4 and TRBJ1-1, with D maybe TRBD1 (5 bases). CDR1 and CDR2 (germline): SGHNT, YYREEE (reference sequence). V dropped 0 bases and J dropped 8 bases, with 11 bases sitting between them. The CDR3 contains 13 residues. The CDR3 loop reads CASSLEARGEAFF. The CDR3 nucleotides are TGTGCCAGCAGCTTGGAGGCCCGGGGGGAAGCTTTCTTT.

As DNA, the CDR3 is TGTGCCAGCTCACCCGAGGGACTAGCGGGGTACTACGAGCAGTACTTC. Translated: CASSPEGLAGYYEQYF. The chain combines TRBV18 with TRBJ2-7, with 13 bases matching TRBD2. Germline lookup yields CDR1 KGHSH and CDR2 LQKENI. This CDR3 region has 16 residues. Trimming at V came to 3 bases and at J to 3 bases, leaving 5 bases not matched to a gene.

The gene calls are TRBV5-1 and TRBJ2-2; 8 nucleotides match TRBD2. With V trimmed by 7 bases and J by 4 bases, 6 bases remained unmatched. Germline V gives CDR1 SGHRS, CDR2 YFSETQ. CDR3 size: 14 residues. The CDR3 protein is CASAGTSGTGELFF. The CDR3 DNA sequence: TGCGCCAGCGCCGGGACTAGTGGCACCGGGGAGCTGTTTTTT.

This clonotype was seen repeatedly, ten times or more. The J gene is TRBJ2-3, the V gene TRBV20-1; D remains ambiguous. Germline V gene data show CDR1 as DFQATT and CDR2 as SNEGSKA (reference sequence). The CDR3 loop spans 15 amino acids. The V gene lost 1 base and the J gene lost 3 bases, with 14 bases spanning the gap. The CDR3 nucleotides are TGCAGTGCTAGAGTGCTGGGGAAGTTGACAGATACGCAGTATTTT. This gives the protein CSARVLGKLTDTQYF.